This T cell receptor beta chain was sequenced in a study of a mutant IDH1 vaccine in newly diagnosed glioma. This clone was counted a single time. Its antigen is undetermined. Assay used: immunoSEQ multiplex PCR; TCRdb lists only in-frame clones, some missing. This sample carries under 35,000 clones, about 90% of them seen once, and the ten largest clones take less than 25%. CDR1 and CDR2 (germline): MNHEY, SMNVEV (reference sequence). The CDR3 consists of 14 residues. J gave up 3 bases and V 6 bases, and 5 bases lay outside the gene matches. The time point: week 11, during vaccination. Vaccinated patients received 300 ug of mutant IDH1 20-mer peptide per dose, with topical imiquimod.

This sequence originates from a man between 18 and 35 years old with glioma. V is TRBV27 and J is TRBJ2-7; 10 nucleotides agree with TRBD2. The input for sequencing was PBMCs, taken from a glioma patient whose treatment included an IDH1 peptide vaccine. As DNA, the CDR3 is TGTGCCAGCAGGGAGGGACTAGCGAGCTACGAGCAGTACTTC. It encodes CASREGLASYEQYF.